The TCR beta chain described here comes from a study of molecular identifiers for immune sequencing clone quantification. This clonotype has more than one count but fewer than ten. Preparation of the bulk TCR libraries relied on previously described methods and listed TCR primers. TCRdb reprocessed the PCR reads via MiXCR and lists one record per CDR3 protein. The table records approximately 670,000 distinct CDR3 sequences, 20% of them present only once. V gave up 3 bases and J gave up 0 bases, with 5 bases separating them. Germline assignment: CDR1 LNHDA and CDR2 SQIVND (reference sequence). CDR3 length equals 14 residues.

This sequence joins TRBV19 and TRBJ2-2, with D unresolved. This receptor was taken from a human donor in good health. Some libraries in this study had Jurkat cell RNA spiked in. The sample taken for sequencing was naive CD8+ T cells from blood, with Jurkat cell RNA spiked in. The subset here: FACS-sorted CD8+CD4-CCR7+CD45RA+ naive T cells. CDR3 DNA sequence: TGTGCCAGTAGTATGGTCGCGAACACCGGGGAGCTGTTTTTT. Residues: CASSMVANTGELFF.